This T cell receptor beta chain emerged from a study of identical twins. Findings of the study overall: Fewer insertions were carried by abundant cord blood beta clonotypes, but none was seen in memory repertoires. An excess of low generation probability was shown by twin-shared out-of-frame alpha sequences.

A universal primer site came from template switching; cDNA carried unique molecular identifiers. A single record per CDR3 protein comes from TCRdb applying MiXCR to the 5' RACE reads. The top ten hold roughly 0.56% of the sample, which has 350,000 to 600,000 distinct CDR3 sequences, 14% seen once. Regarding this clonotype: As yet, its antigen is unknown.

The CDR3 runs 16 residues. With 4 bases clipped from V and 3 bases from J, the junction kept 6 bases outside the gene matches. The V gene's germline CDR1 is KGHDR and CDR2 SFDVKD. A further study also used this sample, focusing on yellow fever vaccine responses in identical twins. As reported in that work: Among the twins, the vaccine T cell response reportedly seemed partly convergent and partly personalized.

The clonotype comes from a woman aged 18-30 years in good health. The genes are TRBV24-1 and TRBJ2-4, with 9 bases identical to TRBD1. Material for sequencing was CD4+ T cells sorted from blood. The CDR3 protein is CATSDRTGEGKNIQYF. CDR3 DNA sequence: TGTGCCACCAGTGACCGGACAGGGGAAGGCAAAAACATTCAGTACTTC.